The clone carrying this T cell receptor beta chain was recorded only once. This sample stems from a study of shared clonotypes between healthy human individuals. On the study more broadly: Aged 18 to 49, the donors were a couple of women and a few men.

The naive CD8 subset, CD45RO-negative cells positively selected for CCR7, excluded terminally differentiated effector memory CD45RA+ cells. Nashville, Tennessee was home to all donors, who were Caucasian adults. This CDR3 comprises 14 residues. Germline V gene sequence: CDR1 MRHNA, CDR2 SNTAGT. The germline V and J ends were trimmed by 7 bases and 3 bases, with 15 bases remaining between them. The repertoire was sequenced with immunoSEQ multiplex PCR; TCRdb's copy has only in-frame clones and lacks some. The table records about 2,200,000 clones, more than 85% of them present only once. This chain uses TRBV6-4 with TRBJ1-1; D is possibly TRBD1 (5 bases). The sequencing input was naive CD8+ T cells from PBMCs. The receptor comes from a young man in good health. Some clones in this sample may be carry-over from other donors' samples. DNA for the CDR3: TGTGCCAGCATTATTACAGGATTTTACACTGAAGCTTTCTTT. Amino acids: CASIITGFYTEAFF.